These 18 T cell receptor beta chains came from one sample sequenced in a study of T-cell reconstitution after alpha-beta-depleted transplantation in children (dated by TCRdb to about 2016). The method was PCR. Sequencing took place on an Illumina HiSeq 2500. TCR library preparation used molecular barcoding, with unique molecular identifiers applied to normalize quantification of the TCRbeta repertoire. The public sequencing data were trimmed at Q25 with fastp and processed into clonotypes with MiXCR by TCRdb, which kept only in-frame beta chains. Each CDR3 protein gets just one entry, which takes the most common genes and DNA from the rows behind it. A total of some 240,000 distinct CDR3 sequences appear in this sample, 7.5% to 10% of them only once. Clones ranked in the top ten supply 5.1% of the sample. Sequencing was performed on PBMCs from the stem cell graft donor, taken from the stem cell graft. The source of these receptors is a human donor who donated a stem cell graft to a child with SCID.

With regard to this clonotype: A much larger clone differs from this one at a single base, so this may be a read error. The chain has TRBV29-1 and TRBJ1-1; TRBD1 aligns across 9 bases. The V gene's germline CDR1 is SQVTM and CDR2 ANQGSEA. The CDR3 spans 15 residues. The CDR3: CNVAGGRQGDTEAFF. The CDR3 nucleotides are TGCAACGTGGCCGGGGGGAGACAGGGGGACACTGAAGCTTTCTTT.

This clonotype was counted ten times or more. The rearrangement uses TRBV5-1 and TRBJ1-1, with 8 bases fitting TRBD1. The CDR3 totals 15 residues. The germline V gene has CDR1 SGHRS and CDR2 YFSETQ. J lost 4 bases, V lost 7 bases, and 12 bases had no gene match. The chain's CDR3 is CASLPLQGGGTEAFF. The CDR3 region has the DNA TGCGCCAGCCTACCCTTACAGGGGGGGGGCACTGAAGCTTTCTTT.

This clonotype has a count of ten or more. V gene TRBV24-1 combines with J gene TRBJ2-5; a possible D gene is TRBD1 (5 bases). The CDR3 is 14 residues long. The V gene's germline CDR1 is KGHDR and CDR2 SFDVKD. Deletions cut 4 bases from V and 9 bases from J, with 17 bases between. The CDR3, as DNA: TGTGCCACCAGTGACCCCGCCCGTTCACAGGCCCAGTACTTC. This translates into CATSDPARSQAQYF.

This clonotype was picked up many times. This chain's CDR3 is CASSRDSTDTQYF. Written as DNA, the CDR3 is TGCGCCAGCAGCAGGGACAGCACAGATACGCAGTATTTT. The gene calls are TRBV5-1 and TRBJ2-3; D tentatively fits TRBD1 or TRBD2 (5 bases each). CDR3 length: 13 residues. V lost 4 bases and J 0 bases, leaving 6 bases between the germline ends. Germline loops: CDR1 SGHRS, CDR2 YFSETQ.

This clonotype was counted many times. This rearrangement joins TRBV5-5 to TRBJ1-2, with 10 positions matching TRBD1. The trim removed 6 bases at V and 6 bases at J, leaving 8 bases unmatched. Germline CDR1 SGHKS, CDR2 YYEKEE (reference sequence). The CDR3 sequence is 14 residues long. The CDR3 DNA reads as TGTGCCAGCAACCCGGGACAGGGGAGCCATGGCTACACCTTC. Protein sequence: CASNPGQGSHGYTF.

This clonotype was recorded at least ten times. The CDR3 spells CASKIQASNQPQHF. The CDR3 DNA is TGTGCCAGTAAGATCCAGGCTAGCAATCAGCCCCAGCATTTT. V is TRBV19 and J is TRBJ1-5; D is unresolved. V was clipped by 7 bases and J by 0 bases, with 10 bases between them. The CDR3 is 14 amino acids. Germline CDR1 is LNHDA and CDR2 is SQIVND (reference sequence).

This clonotype has ten or more counts. V gene TRBV5-5 combines with J gene TRBJ1-1; the D is unclear. This CDR3 region has 13 residues. Germline V gives CDR1 SGHKS, CDR2 YYEKEE (reference sequence). V dropped 0 bases and J dropped 4 bases, with 7 bases sitting between them. The CDR3 is CASSLVEGTEAFF. The CDR3 DNA follows: TGTGCCAGCAGCTTGGTAGAAGGCACTGAAGCTTTCTTT.

About this clonotype itself: A much larger clone differs by one base, so this may be a read error. The V call is TRBV10-3, the J call TRBJ1-5, with D unclear. CDR1 is ENHRY and CDR2 is SYGVKD in the germline V gene. The CDR3 is 14 residues long. Deletions cut 2 bases from V and 1 base from J, with 6 bases between. The CDR3 DNA reads TGTGCCATCAGTGAGGGGAAGAGCAATCAGCCCCAGCATTTT. Encoded protein: CAISEGKSNQPQHF.

In its sample, this clonotype was seen many times. The V call is TRBV5-1, the J call TRBJ2-7; 7 nucleotides agree with TRBD2. Germline V gene lookup returns CDR1 SGHRS and CDR2 YFSETQ. Losses at the gene ends were 3 bases for V and 9 bases for J; bases not matched to a gene: 12. The CDR3 extends over 14 amino acids. The CDR3 DNA sequence: TGCGCCAGCAGCTCTGGAGCGGGAAGTGGCGGGCAGTACTTC. It is translated as CASSSGAGSGGQYF.

This clonotype has at least ten counts. The rearrangement links TRBV7-8 to TRBJ1-1; D gene ambiguous. Trimming removed 1 base from V and 4 bases from J, with 16 bases in between. Germline CDR1 and CDR2: SGHVS and FQNEAQ. This CDR3 has 16 amino acids. CDR3 sequence (DNA): TGTGCCAGCAGCTTAGAATACGAGGCGGGGAGCACTGAAGCTTTCTTT. Its protein product is CASSLEYEAGSTEAFF.

This clonotype was counted at least ten times. The chain carries TRBV7-3 and TRBJ2-3, with TRBD2 matching over 7 bases. This CDR3 comprises 15 residues. Trimming took 4 bases from V and 0 from J; bases not matched to a gene: 4. The germline V gene encodes CDR1 SGHTA and CDR2 FQGTGA. CDR3: CASSSGGLSTDTQYF. The CDR3 nucleotides are TGTGCCAGCAGCTCGGGGGGTCTAAGCACAGATACGCAGTATTTT.

This clonotype came up many times. The chain recombines TRBV18 with TRBJ1-5; D remains ambiguous. Per the germline V gene, CDR1 is KGHSH and CDR2 is LQKENI. Trimming removed 6 bases from V and 2 bases from J, with 11 bases in between. The CDR3 length is 14 residues. DNA of the CDR3: TGTGCCAGCTCCCCGGCGCGGGGCAATCAGCCCCAGCATTTT. Its protein product is CASSPARGNQPQHF.

This clonotype appeared many times. The rearrangement joins TRBV20-1 to TRBJ2-1, with 8 bases identical to TRBD2. The germline CDR1 and CDR2 sequences are DFQATT and SNEGSKA (reference sequence). The CDR3 spans 15 residues. V trimming: 2 bases; J trimming: 6 bases; junction bases outside the gene matches: 9. CDR3 nucleotide sequence: TGCAGTGCTAGAAAGAGTAGCGGGGCTCCCAATGAGCAGTTCTTC. It translates to CSARKSSGAPNEQFF.

Ten or more counts support this clonotype. The V call is TRBV3-1, the J call TRBJ1-5; unclear D gene. CDR1 is LGHDT and CDR2 is YNNKEL in the germline V gene (reference sequence). Trimming pared 2 bases from V and 3 bases from J, leaving 8 bases between. This CDR3 spans 14 amino acids. CDR3 nucleotide sequence: TGTGCCAGCAGCCAAATGGGCCACAATCAGCCCCAGCATTTT. Translation: CASSQMGHNQPQHF.

This clonotype was recorded a few times. J is TRBJ1-2 and V is TRBV29-1; 9 bases line up with TRBD1. V was clipped by 5 bases and J by 6 bases; unmatched bases: 16. This CDR3 region has 16 residues. CDR1 is SQVTM and CDR2 is ANQGSEA in the germline V gene. The CDR3 sequence is CSVSPAGQGEKDGYTF. CDR3 in DNA: TGCAGCGTTAGTCCGGCGGGACAGGGCGAAAAGGATGGCTACACCTTC.

Many counts were recorded for this clonotype. This chain links TRBV20-1 with TRBJ1-2; no clear D gene. V was clipped by 5 bases and J by 0 bases, with 13 bases between them. The CDR3 extends over 14 amino acids. Germline lookup yields CDR1 DFQATT and CDR2 SNEGSKA (reference sequence). The DNA for the CDR3 is TGCAGTGCTTTAAAAACGACTGCTAACTATGGCTACACCTTC. Amino acid sequence: CSALKTTANYGYTF.

This chain joins TRBV20-1 and TRBJ1-4, with D possibly being TRBD1 (6 bases). The CDR3 is made up of 11 amino acids. Per the germline V gene, CDR1 is DFQATT and CDR2 is SNEGSKA (reference sequence). V dropped 6 bases and J dropped 7 bases, with 9 bases sitting between them. The CDR3, as DNA: TGCAGTGCCCTCAGGGGTGAAAAACTGTTTTTT. Translation: CSALRGEKLFF.

In this sample, this clonotype turned up many times. This rearrangement joins TRBV29-1 to TRBJ2-7, with 7 positions matching TRBD2. Germline-derived CDR1 and CDR2 are SQVTM and ANQGSEA. Trimming at V came to 7 bases and at J to 0 bases, leaving 12 bases not matched to a gene. This CDR3 spans 15 amino acids. In nucleotides, the CDR3 is TGCAGCGCCTTGGGAGGGCGCGATGGCTCCTACGAGCAGTACTTC. Translating it yields CSALGGRDGSYEQYF.